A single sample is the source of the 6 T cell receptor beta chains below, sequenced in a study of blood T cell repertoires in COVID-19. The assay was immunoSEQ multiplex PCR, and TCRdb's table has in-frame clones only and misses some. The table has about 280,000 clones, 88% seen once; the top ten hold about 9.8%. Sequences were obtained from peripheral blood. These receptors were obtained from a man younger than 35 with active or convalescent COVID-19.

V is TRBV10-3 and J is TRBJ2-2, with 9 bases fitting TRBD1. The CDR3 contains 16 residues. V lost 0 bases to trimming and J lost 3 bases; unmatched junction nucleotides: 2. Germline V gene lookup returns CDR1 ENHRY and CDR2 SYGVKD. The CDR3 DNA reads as TGTGCCATCAGTGAGTCTCGGACAGGGGACACCGGGGAGCTGTTTTTT. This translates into CAISESRTGDTGELFF.

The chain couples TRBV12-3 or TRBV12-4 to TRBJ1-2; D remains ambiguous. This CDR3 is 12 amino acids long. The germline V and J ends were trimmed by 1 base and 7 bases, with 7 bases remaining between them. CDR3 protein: CASSLVGVGYTF. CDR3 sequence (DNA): TGTGCCAGCAGTTTAGTCGGGGTTGGCTACACCTTC.

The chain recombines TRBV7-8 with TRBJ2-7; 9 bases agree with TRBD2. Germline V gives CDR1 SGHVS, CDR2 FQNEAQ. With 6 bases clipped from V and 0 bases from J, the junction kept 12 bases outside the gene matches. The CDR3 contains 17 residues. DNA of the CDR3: TGTGCCAGCAGGCTTAGCGGCCTAGCGGGGACCTCCTACGAGCAGTACTTC. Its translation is CASRLSGLAGTSYEQYF. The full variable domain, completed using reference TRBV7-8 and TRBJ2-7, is GAGVSQSPRYKVAKRGQDVALRCDPISGHVSLFWYQQALGQGPEFLTYFQNEAQLDKSGLPSDRFFAERPEGSVSTLKIQRTQQEDSAVYLCASRLSGLAGTSYEQYFGPGTRLTVT.

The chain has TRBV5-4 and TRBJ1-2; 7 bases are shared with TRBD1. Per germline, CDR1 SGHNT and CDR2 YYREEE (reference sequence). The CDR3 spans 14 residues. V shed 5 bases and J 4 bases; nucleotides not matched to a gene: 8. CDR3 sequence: CASSSTGDGYGYTF. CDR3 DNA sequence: TGTGCCAGCAGTTCAACAGGGGACGGCTATGGCTACACCTTC.

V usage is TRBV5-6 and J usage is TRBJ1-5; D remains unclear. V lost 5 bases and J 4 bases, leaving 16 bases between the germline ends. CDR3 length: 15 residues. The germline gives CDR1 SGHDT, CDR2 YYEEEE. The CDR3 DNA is TGTGCCAGCAGGAGAGCAGGCATTCAAAATCAGCCCCAGCATTTT. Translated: CASRRAGIQNQPQHF.

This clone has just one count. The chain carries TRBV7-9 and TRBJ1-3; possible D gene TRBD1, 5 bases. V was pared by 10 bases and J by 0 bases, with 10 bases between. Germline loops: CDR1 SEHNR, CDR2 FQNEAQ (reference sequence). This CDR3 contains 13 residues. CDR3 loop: CAIVTVSGNTIYF. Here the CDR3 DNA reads TGTGCCATTGTGACAGTCTCTGGAAACACCATATATTTT.